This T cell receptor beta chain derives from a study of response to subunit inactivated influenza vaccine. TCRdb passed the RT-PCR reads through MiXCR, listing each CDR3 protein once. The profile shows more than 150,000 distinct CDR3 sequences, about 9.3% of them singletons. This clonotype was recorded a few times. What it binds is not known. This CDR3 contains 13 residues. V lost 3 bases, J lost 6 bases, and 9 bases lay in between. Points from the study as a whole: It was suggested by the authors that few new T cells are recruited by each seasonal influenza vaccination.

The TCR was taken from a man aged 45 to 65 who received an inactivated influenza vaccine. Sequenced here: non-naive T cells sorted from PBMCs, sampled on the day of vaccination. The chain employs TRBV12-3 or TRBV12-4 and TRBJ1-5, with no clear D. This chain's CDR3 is CASSLLMSQPQHF. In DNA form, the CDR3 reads TGTGCCAGCAGTTTGCTTATGAGTCAGCCCCAGCATTTT.